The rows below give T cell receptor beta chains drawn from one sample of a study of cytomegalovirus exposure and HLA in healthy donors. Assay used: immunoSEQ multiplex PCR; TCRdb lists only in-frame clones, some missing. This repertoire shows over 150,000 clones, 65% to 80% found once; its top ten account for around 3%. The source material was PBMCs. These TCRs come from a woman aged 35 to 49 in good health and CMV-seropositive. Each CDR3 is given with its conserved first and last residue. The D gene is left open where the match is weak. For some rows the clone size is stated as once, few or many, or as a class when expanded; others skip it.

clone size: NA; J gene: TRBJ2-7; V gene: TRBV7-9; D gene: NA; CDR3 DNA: TGTGCCAGCAGCTCAGGGCCCTCCTACGAGCAGTACTTC; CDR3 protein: CASSSGPSYEQYF
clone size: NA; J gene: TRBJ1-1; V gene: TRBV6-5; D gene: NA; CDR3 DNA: TGTGCCAGCAGTCAGACAGTGAACACTGAAGCTTTCTTT; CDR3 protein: CASSQTVNTEAFF
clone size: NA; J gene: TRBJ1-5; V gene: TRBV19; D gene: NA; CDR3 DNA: TGTGCCAGTAGTCCCGGACAGTATAGCAATCAGCCCCAGCATTTT; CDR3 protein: CASSPGQYSNQPQHF
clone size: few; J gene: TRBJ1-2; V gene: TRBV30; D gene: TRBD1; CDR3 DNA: TGTGCCTGTCGACAGGGGAACTATGGCTACACCTTC; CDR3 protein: CACRQGNYGYTF
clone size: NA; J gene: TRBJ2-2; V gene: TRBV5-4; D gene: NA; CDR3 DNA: TGTGCCAGCAGCTTGACCCCTTCAGCCGGGGAGCTGTTTTTT; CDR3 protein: CASSLTPSAGELFF
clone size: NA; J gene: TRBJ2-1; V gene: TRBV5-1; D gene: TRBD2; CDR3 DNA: TGCGCCAGCAGCTTGGGGCTAGCGGGCTACAATGAGCAGTTCTTC; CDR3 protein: CASSLGLAGYNEQFF
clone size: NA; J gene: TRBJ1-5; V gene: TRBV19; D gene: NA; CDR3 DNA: TGTGCCAGTCGCCGGACCGACTATTATAGCAATCAGCCCCAGCATTTT; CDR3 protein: CASRRTDYYSNQPQHF
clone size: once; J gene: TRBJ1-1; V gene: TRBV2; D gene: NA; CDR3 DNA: TGTGCCAGCACCCTCTCGGGGATCGGGGCTTTCTTT; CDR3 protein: CASTLSGIGAFF
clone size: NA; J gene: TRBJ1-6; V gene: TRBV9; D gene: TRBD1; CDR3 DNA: TGTGCCAGCAGCGTCGACATGGGACAGACCAATTCACCCCTCCACTTT; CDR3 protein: CASSVDMGQTNSPLHF
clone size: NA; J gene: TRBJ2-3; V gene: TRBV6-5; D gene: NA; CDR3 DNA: TGTGCCAGCAGTTACCGAGGAGGTACAGATACGCAGTATTTT; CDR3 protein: CASSYRGGTDTQYF
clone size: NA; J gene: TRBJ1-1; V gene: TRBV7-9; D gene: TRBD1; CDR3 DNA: TGTGCCAGCAGCACCTCAGGGGGCGTCGCAGCTTTCTTT; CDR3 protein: CASSTSGGVAAFF